Following are 5 T cell receptor beta chains from one sample sequenced in a study of blood T cell repertoires in COVID-19. Repertoires were generated with immunoSEQ multiplex PCR, while TCRdb's copy carries only in-frame clones and drops some. This sample has some 500,000 clones, with approximately 88% found just once. The sequenced sample consisted of PBMCs or T cells enriched from blood (not recorded which). All receptors come from a woman between 40 and 55 years old who had recovered from COVID-19.

The rearrangement uses TRBV4-3 and TRBJ1-5; D unclear. Germline-derived CDR1 and CDR2 are LGHNA and YSLEER. V lost 0 bases, J lost 3 bases, and 12 bases lay in between. The CDR3 consists of 16 residues. This chain's CDR3 is CASSQDLGSSNQPQHF. Here the CDR3 DNA reads TGCGCCAGCAGCCAAGACTTAGGGAGTTCCAATCAGCCCCAGCATTTT.

The rearrangement joins TRBV5-4 to TRBJ1-1; D not certain. Per the germline V gene, CDR1 is SGHNT and CDR2 is YYREEE (reference sequence). With 4 bases removed from V and 0 bases from J, the gap between germline ends came to 10 bases. The CDR3 extends over 14 amino acids. CDR3 protein: CASSISGMNTEAFF. The CDR3 region has the DNA TGTGCCAGCAGCATCAGCGGCATGAACACTGAAGCTTTCTTT.

V usage is TRBV21-1 and J usage is TRBJ2-7; no check of the table's D call, TRBD1, against the DNA was made. TRBV21-1 is shown as a pseudogene. This CDR3 contains 17 residues. The CDR3: CASSTIHFIRGSGEQYF. Here the CDR3 DNA reads TGTGCCAGCAGCACGATCCATTTTATCAGGGGGTCGGGAGAGCAGTACTTC.

The chain uses TRBV14 and TRBJ1-5; no reliable D call. The CDR3 contains 15 residues. V was clipped by 3 bases and J by 5 bases, with 14 bases between them. Germline CDR1 and CDR2: SGHDN and FVKESK. This CDR3 reads CASSHPISGDQPQHF. CDR3 nucleotide sequence: TGTGCCAGCAGCCACCCCATTAGCGGAGATCAGCCCCAGCATTTT.

The chain employs TRBV30 and TRBJ1-5; D perhaps matches TRBD1 (6 bases). V was clipped by 2 bases and J by 3 bases, with 11 bases between them. Germline V gene data show CDR1 as GTSNPN and CDR2 as SVGIG (reference sequence). There are 14 residues in the CDR3. In DNA, the CDR3 is TGTGCCTGGAGTCCGGGACACTCCAATCAGCCCCAGCATTTT. This codes for CAWSPGHSNQPQHF.